Listed here are 27 T cell receptor beta chains from one sample, sequenced in a study of T cell responses to AZD1222 COVID-19 vaccine. Clones were read by immunoSEQ multiplex PCR, and TCRdb kept only the in-frame ones, dropping some. The sample includes 95,000 to 150,000 clones, 89% seen only once; the top ten take almost 4.5%. The sequences come from peripheral blood, collected on day 0 of AZD1222 vaccination. The receptors were gathered from an adult in good health.

This clone was found a few times. The rearrangement uses TRBV5-4 and TRBJ2-1, with TRBD1 matching 9 bases. V was pared by 4 bases and J by 4 bases, with 9 bases of the junction left unmatched. The germline V gene has CDR1 SGHNT and CDR2 YYREEE (reference sequence). This CDR3 contains 16 residues. CDR3 region: CASSAGTGLWYNEQFF. The CDR3 DNA reads as TGTGCCAGCAGCGCAGGGACAGGGTTATGGTACAATGAGCAGTTCTTC.

V usage is TRBV3-1 (or the pseudogene TRBV3-2) and J usage is TRBJ2-3, with a weak D call TRBD2 (6 bases). Germline V gives CDR1 LGHDT, CDR2 YNNKEL (reference sequence). The CDR3 covers 16 residues. The V end was cut by 3 bases, the J end by 0 bases, with 13 bases between. The CDR3 bases are TGTGCCAGCAGCCAGGAGCGGGCTAGCAGCACAGATACGCAGTATTTT. As protein: CASSQERASSTDTQYF.

V is TRBV28 and J is TRBJ1-5; D remains unclear. This CDR3 is built from 13 residues. V lost 4 bases, J lost 4 bases, and 8 bases lay in between. Germline V gene data show CDR1 as MDHEN and CDR2 as SYDVKM. The CDR3 region is CASSSALNQPQHF. The CDR3 nucleotides are TGTGCCAGCAGTTCCGCCCTAAATCAGCCCCAGCATTTT. The entire variable domain, with the rest obtained from reference TRBV28 and TRBJ1-5, is as follows: DVKVTQSSRYLVKRTGEKVFLECVQDMDHENMFWYRQDPGLGLRLIYFSYDVKMKEKGDIPEGYSVSREKKERFSLILESASTNQTSMYLCASSSALNQPQHFGDGTRLSIL.

The V gene is TRBV28, the J gene TRBJ1-3, with 9 bases aligning to TRBD1. CDR3 length: 16 amino acids. Trimming at V came to 4 bases and at J to 2 bases, leaving 6 bases not matched to a gene. Germline V gene lookup returns CDR1 MDHEN and CDR2 SYDVKM. In DNA, the CDR3 is TGTGCCAGCAGTTCCCCGGGACAGGGTGCTGGAAACACCATATATTTT. This translates into CASSSPGQGAGNTIYF.

This chain joins TRBV2 and TRBJ2-6; no definite D call. The CDR3 spans 14 residues. Germline-derived CDR1 and CDR2 are SNHLY and FYNNEI. The germline V and J ends were trimmed by 6 bases and 1 base, with 7 bases remaining between them. The CDR3 region has the DNA TGTGCCAGCAGCGCTCAATCTGGGGCCAACGTCCTGACTTTC. Amino acid sequence: CASSAQSGANVLTF.

The V gene is TRBV19, the J gene TRBJ1-4; D gene unclear. From germline, CDR1 is LNHDA and CDR2 SQIVND (reference sequence). CDR3 size: 13 residues. V gave up 3 bases and J gave up 7 bases, with 9 bases separating them. CDR3 nucleotide sequence: TGTGCCAGTAGTATTCTGGGAGGTGAAAAACTGTTTTTT. Amino acid sequence: CASSILGGEKLFF.

V gene TRBV29-1 combines with J gene TRBJ1-2, with 8 bases aligning to TRBD1. V gave up 0 bases and J gave up 7 bases; unmatched junction bases: 4. The germline V gene has CDR1 SQVTM and CDR2 ANQGSEA. This CDR3 has 13 residues. The CDR3 region is CSVEDRDRGGYTF. The DNA of the CDR3 is TGCAGCGTTGAAGATCGCGACAGGGGTGGCTACACCTTC.

The CDR3: CASSLGGEQYF. The CDR3 DNA follows: TGTGCCAGCAGCTTGGGGGGCGAGCAGTACTTC. This chain links TRBV5-6 with TRBJ2-7, with D unclear. This CDR3 contains 11 residues. V was clipped by 0 bases and J by 6 bases, with 4 bases between them. Germline loops: CDR1 SGHDT, CDR2 YYEEEE.

This rearrangement joins TRBV6-6 to TRBJ2-7; 10 bases agree with TRBD2. V lost 4 bases and J lost 4; bases outside the gene matches: 4. The germline V gene has CDR1 MNHNY and CDR2 SVGAGI (reference sequence). The CDR3 length is 14 residues. The CDR3: CASSSSGSRYEQYF. CDR3 in DNA: TGTGCCAGCAGTTCTAGCGGGAGTAGATACGAGCAGTACTTC.

The chain recombines TRBV19 with TRBJ2-3; 7 bases fit TRBD2. Germline CDR1 and CDR2: LNHDA and SQIVND (reference sequence). CDR3 length: 15 residues. After removal of 8 bases from V and 3 bases from J, the junction contained 11 bases not matched to a gene. CDR3 sequence: CASQRIGGYTDTQYF. The CDR3, as DNA: TGTGCCAGTCAGAGGATCGGGGGGTATACAGATACGCAGTATTTT.

CDR3: CASSPYSGQGGYGYTF. The DNA of the CDR3 is TGTGCCAGCAGCCCGTACTCCGGACAGGGCGGGTATGGCTACACCTTC. The chain has TRBV7-8 and TRBJ1-2; 8 bases match TRBD1. With V trimmed by 5 bases and J by 5 bases, 13 bases remained unmatched. The CDR3 spans 16 residues. The germline CDR1 and CDR2 sequences are SGHVS and FQNEAQ.

The CDR3 sequence is CASSTVDRVCFQYF. DNA for the CDR3: TGTGCCAGCAGCACTGTGGACCGAGTTTGCTTTCAGTACTTC. This chain links TRBV21-1 with TRBJ2-4. TRBV21-1 is an annotated pseudogene. The CDR3 is made up of 14 amino acids.

This clone was counted a few times. This chain links TRBV6-5 with TRBJ2-4; tentative D call: TRBD2 (6 bases). The length of the CDR3 is 13 residues. Between the trimmed V and J ends, which lost 8 bases and 6 bases, there was a span of 14 bases. Per the germline V gene, CDR1 is MNHEY and CDR2 is SVGAGI. CDR3 sequence: CASAEGLGNIQYF. CDR3 DNA: TGTGCCAGCGCGGAGGGGTTGGGAAACATTCAGTACTTC.

A single count supports this clone. The chain has TRBV19 and TRBJ1-5; TRBD1 agrees at 9 bases. The germline V gene encodes CDR1 LNHDA and CDR2 SQIVND (reference sequence). Trimming took 3 bases from V and 3 from J; bases not matched to a gene: 9. The CDR3 runs to 17 residues. The CDR3 protein is CASSIIGTGYVNQPQHF. The CDR3 DNA reads as TGTGCCAGTAGTATCATAGGGACAGGGTACGTCAATCAGCCCCAGCATTTT.

The chain joins TRBV19 to TRBJ1-2; D not resolved. The V end was cut by 7 bases, the J end by 1 base, with 16 bases between. Germline lookup yields CDR1 LNHDA and CDR2 SQIVND (reference sequence). This CDR3 spans 15 amino acids. The CDR3 reads CASTQSPPVNYGYTF. For the CDR3, the DNA is TGTGCCAGTACTCAATCCCCTCCAGTTAACTATGGCTACACCTTC.

This sequence joins TRBV12-3 or TRBV12-4 and TRBJ1-1, with unresolved D. CDR3 length: 13 residues. V was clipped by 2 bases and J by 5 bases, with 9 bases between them. CDR3 sequence reads: CASSLRGMTEAFF. The CDR3 DNA reads as TGTGCCAGCAGTTTACGGGGTATGACTGAAGCTTTCTTT.

This chain links TRBV19 with TRBJ1-2, with D perhaps matching TRBD1 (5 bases). CDR1 is LNHDA, CDR2 SQIVND, per germline (reference sequence). The length of the CDR3 is 15 residues. Trimming pared 4 bases from V and 3 bases from J, leaving 15 bases between. The CDR3 DNA reads TGTGCCAGTAGTAGGCAGGGCCGTCGAGACTATGGCTACACCTTC. Translated: CASSRQGRRDYGYTF.

The rearrangement uses TRBV9 and TRBJ2-1; possibly TRBD2 for D (5 bases). CDR3 length: 16 amino acids. The germline V and J ends were trimmed by 2 bases and 1 base, with 13 bases remaining between them. The germline V gene has CDR1 SGDLS and CDR2 YYNGEE. The CDR3 loop reads CASSVLSGNSYNEQFF. The CDR3, as DNA: TGTGCCAGCAGCGTCCTGAGCGGTAATTCCTACAATGAGCAGTTCTTC.

The genes are TRBV5-1 and TRBJ2-7, with TRBD2 matching 7 bases. The CDR3 has 17 residues. V shed 0 bases and J 3 bases; nucleotides not matched to a gene: 12. CDR1 is SGHRS, CDR2 YFSETQ, per germline. In nucleotides, the CDR3 is TGCGCCAGCAGCTTGGGGGTATCCGGGACTAACTTCTACGAGCAGTACTTC. Protein sequence: CASSLGVSGTNFYEQYF.

The chain employs TRBV7-2 and TRBJ2-3; D not resolved. Per the germline V gene, CDR1 is SGHTA and CDR2 is FQGNSA. The CDR3 contains 14 residues. V lost 1 base, J lost 3 bases, and 8 bases lay in between. The CDR3 region is CASSLGGQTDTQYF. The CDR3 nucleotides are TGTGCCAGCAGCTTAGGTGGTCAGACAGATACGCAGTATTTT.

V gene TRBV3-1 (or the pseudogene TRBV3-2) combines with J gene TRBJ1-4; D unresolved. CDR1 is LGHDT and CDR2 is YNNKEL in the germline V gene (reference sequence). CDR3 length: 15 amino acids. V gave up 6 bases and J gave up 6 bases, with 17 bases separating them. CDR3 loop: CASSHDTLGDEKLFF. The CDR3 nucleotides read TGTGCCAGCAGTCATGACACCCTCGGCGATGAAAAACTGTTTTTT.

The chain is built from TRBV6-5 and TRBJ1-3, with 9 bases identical to TRBD1. CDR1 and CDR2 (germline): MNHEY, SVGAGI. The CDR3 totals 14 residues. Germline trimming cut 5 bases from V and 4 bases from J; bases unmatched to any gene: 3. As DNA, the CDR3 is TGTGCCAGCAGTAGGACAGGGGTCGGAAACACCATATATTTT. Translated: CASSRTGVGNTIYF.

The CDR3 region has the DNA TGTGCCAGCAGTTACTCGGCTTCGGGGGGAGGAAACACCATATATTTT. This sequence encodes CASSYSASGGGNTIYF. The chain employs TRBV6-5 and TRBJ1-3, with a weak D call TRBD1 (5 bases). Looked up from germline, CDR1 is MNHEY and CDR2 is SVGAGI. This CDR3 comprises 16 residues. V shed 0 bases and J shed 4 bases, with 13 bases lying between them.

This clone was seen a single time. The chain couples TRBV28 to TRBJ1-2, with D possibly matching TRBD1 (6 bases). CDR1 and CDR2 (germline): MDHEN, SYDVKM. This CDR3 is 16 amino acids long. V dropped 5 bases and J dropped 8 bases, with 24 bases sitting between them. CDR3 region: CASSTSPGTPQGGYTF. CDR3 DNA: TGTGCCAGCAGTACCTCGCCCGGGACACCCCAAGGGGGCTACACCTTC.

The V gene is TRBV18, the J gene TRBJ1-1; maybe TRBD1 (5 bases). Germline V gene data show CDR1 as KGHSH and CDR2 as LQKENI. The V gene lost 1 base and the J gene lost 1 base, with 19 bases spanning the gap. This CDR3 is 18 amino acids long. CDR3 region: CASSPLSQGMYSNTEAFF. CDR3 nucleotide sequence: TGTGCCAGCTCACCACTATCGCAGGGAATGTATTCGAACACTGAAGCTTTCTTT.

This clone has just one count. The genes are TRBV14 and TRBJ1-1; 8 bases match TRBD1. In germline, CDR1 is SGHDN, CDR2 FVKESK. The junction had 2 bases not matched to a gene; V was cut back by 4 bases and J by 1 base. The CDR3 runs to 14 residues. In DNA form, the CDR3 reads TGTGCCAGCAGCCCGGGACAGGAGAACACTGAAGCTTTCTTT. Translated: CASSPGQENTEAFF.

This rearrangement joins TRBV9 to TRBJ2-7; 9 bases fit TRBD1. J lost 5 bases, V lost 3 bases, and 9 bases had no gene match. Germline assignment: CDR1 SGDLS and CDR2 YYNGEE. CDR3 length: 15 residues. The CDR3 sequence is CASSGEGTGFHEQYF. CDR3 nucleotide sequence: TGTGCCAGCAGCGGTGAGGGGACAGGGTTCCACGAGCAGTACTTC.